This section outlines one T cell receptor beta chain sequence together with its context. The V and J ends lost 6 bases and 4 bases respectively, with 12 bases between them. CDR1 is MNHEY, CDR2 SVGAGI, per germline. The CDR3 has 14 residues. These data come from a study of cytomegalovirus exposure and HLA in healthy donors. The study ran its PCR with 60 Vbeta and 13 Jbeta primers. Produced via immunoSEQ multiplex PCR; TCRdb's table is partial and in-frame only. Counted here are about 91,000 clones, less than 70% occurring once; the ten biggest clones make up 0.95% to 1.5%. The TCR sequence derives from a female donor in good health and CMV-seronegative. This rearrangement joins TRBV6-5 to TRBJ1-4; D unresolved. Sequenced material: PBMCs. DNA for the CDR3: TGTGCCAGCAGCCGCACACCGAATAATGAAAAACTGTTTTTT. Amino acids: CASSRTPNNEKLFF.